This T cell receptor beta chain was profiled in a study of T cells expressing NK-cell markers. About the research overall: The study drew TCR beta repertoires from sorted CD3+CD56+NKG2C+, CD3+CD56+NKG2C- and CD3+CD56-NKG2C+ T cells. Seven sequenced donors out of eight were HCMV-seropositive, one seronegative.

Each CDR3 protein gets one entry in TCRdb, which reprocessed the 5' RACE reads and gives no DNA. This sample contains 450,000 to 600,000 distinct CDR3 sequences. The germline V gene has CDR1 KGHSH and CDR2 LQKENI. There are 14 residues in the CDR3. This TCR derives from a man in his late teens or twenties in good health. This chain connects TRBV18 to TRBJ1-1; TCRdb selects TRBD1, and the lack of DNA leaves this call unchecked. The sample consisted of blood T cells: a sorted CD56 or NKG2C T cell subset, CD4+ or CD8+ T cells, or bulk PBMC T cells (not recorded which). CDR3 sequence: CASSPSGQGTEAFF.